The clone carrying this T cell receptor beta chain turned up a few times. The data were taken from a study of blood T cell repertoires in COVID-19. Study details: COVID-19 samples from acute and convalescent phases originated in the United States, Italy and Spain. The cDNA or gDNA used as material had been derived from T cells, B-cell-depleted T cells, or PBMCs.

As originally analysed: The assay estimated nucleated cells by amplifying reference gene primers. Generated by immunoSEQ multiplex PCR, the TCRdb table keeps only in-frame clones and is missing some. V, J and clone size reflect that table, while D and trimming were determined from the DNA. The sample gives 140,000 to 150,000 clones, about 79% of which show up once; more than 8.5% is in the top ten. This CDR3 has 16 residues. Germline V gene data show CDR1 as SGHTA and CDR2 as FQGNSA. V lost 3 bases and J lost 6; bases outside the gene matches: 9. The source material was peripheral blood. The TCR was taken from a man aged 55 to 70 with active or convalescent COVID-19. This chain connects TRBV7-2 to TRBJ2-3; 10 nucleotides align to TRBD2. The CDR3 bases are TGTGCCAGCAGCTTGGTATCAATGACTAGCGGGGATACGCAGTATTTT. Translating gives CASSLVSMTSGDTQYF.